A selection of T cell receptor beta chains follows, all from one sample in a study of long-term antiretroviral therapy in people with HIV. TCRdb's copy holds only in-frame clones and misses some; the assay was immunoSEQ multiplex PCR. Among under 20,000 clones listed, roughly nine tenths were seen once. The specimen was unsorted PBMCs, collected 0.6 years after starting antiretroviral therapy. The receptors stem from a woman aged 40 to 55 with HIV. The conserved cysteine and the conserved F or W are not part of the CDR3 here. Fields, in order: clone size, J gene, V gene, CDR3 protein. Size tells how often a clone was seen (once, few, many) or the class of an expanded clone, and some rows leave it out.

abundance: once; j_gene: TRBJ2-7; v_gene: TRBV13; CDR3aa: ASSLKRYEQY
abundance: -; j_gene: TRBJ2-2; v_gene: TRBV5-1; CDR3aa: ASRSGQQRSIGELF
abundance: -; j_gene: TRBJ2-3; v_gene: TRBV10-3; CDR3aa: AISGTGHGTDTQY
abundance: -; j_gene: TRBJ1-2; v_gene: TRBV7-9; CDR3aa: ASSLVLAVANYGYT
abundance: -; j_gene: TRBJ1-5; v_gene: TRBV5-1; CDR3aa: ASSLRGPYSNQPQH
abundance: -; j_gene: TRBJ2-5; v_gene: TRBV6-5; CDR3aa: ASSFTGEETQY
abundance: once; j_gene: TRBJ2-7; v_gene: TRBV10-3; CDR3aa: AISEPAGTSSYEQY
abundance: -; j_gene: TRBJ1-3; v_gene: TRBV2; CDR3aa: ASSEGASGNTIY
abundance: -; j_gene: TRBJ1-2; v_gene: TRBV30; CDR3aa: AWSSLVYT
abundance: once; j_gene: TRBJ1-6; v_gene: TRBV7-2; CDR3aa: ASSPPGRGVDRSPLH
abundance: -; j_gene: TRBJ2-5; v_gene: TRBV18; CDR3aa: ASSPPSGRGALQETQY
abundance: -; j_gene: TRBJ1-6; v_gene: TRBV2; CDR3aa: AQRQGEGSPLH
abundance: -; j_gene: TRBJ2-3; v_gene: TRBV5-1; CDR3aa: ASSLARPSSDTQY
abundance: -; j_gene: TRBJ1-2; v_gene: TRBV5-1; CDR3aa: ASTSGLISPHGYT
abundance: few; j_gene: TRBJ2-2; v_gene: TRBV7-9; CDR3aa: ASSFLQGASTGELF
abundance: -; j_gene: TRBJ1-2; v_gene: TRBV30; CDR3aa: AWTVWGQDYGYT
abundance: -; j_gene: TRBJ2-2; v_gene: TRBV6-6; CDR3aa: ATHGQEGTGELF
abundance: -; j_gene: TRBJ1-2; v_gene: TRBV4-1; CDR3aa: ASSQDWGGIGYT
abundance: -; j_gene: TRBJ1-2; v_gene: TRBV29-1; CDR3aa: SVVTGWGYT
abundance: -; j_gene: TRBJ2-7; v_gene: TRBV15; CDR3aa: ATSRDSYEQY
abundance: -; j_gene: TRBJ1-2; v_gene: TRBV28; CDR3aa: ASSLGAGQSYT
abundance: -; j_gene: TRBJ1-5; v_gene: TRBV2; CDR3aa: ASSIESRDREGSRNQPQH
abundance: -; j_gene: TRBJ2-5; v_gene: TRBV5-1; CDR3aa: ASSLSGGYQETQY
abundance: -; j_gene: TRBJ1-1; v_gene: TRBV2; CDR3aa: ASSENILMNTEAF
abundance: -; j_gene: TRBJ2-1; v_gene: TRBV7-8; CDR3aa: ASHRLAVTDNEQF
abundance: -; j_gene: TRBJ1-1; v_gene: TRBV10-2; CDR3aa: ASSYANTEAF
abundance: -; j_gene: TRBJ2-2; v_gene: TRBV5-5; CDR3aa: ASSFGTGGTGELF
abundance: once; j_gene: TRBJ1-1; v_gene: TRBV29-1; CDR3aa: RADGRNTEAF
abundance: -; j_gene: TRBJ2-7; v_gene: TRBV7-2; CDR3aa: ASSSSRTTTYEQY